This T cell receptor (beta chain) derives from a study of identical twins (TCRdb year 2016). Regarding the study in general: To test whether fetal clonotypes persist, this study deep-sequenced TCR alpha and beta repertoires from monozygotic twins, from unrelated adults of various ages, and from cord blood. To rule out contamination, the twin experiments were replicated at different times with different library preparation protocols. What the work shows at the level of the full study, not this receptor alone: Invariant T cells such as MAIT and iNKT could partly confound zero-insertion analyses, although diverse VJ usage argued against such confounding for most clonotypes. The excess sharing between twins in beta out-of-frame sequences was weaker because fewer shared sequences reduced the signal-to-noise ratio. Out-of-frame TCR alpha sequences shared between twins showed an excess of low generation-probability sequences compared with coincidental sharing between unrelated individuals. Recombination models systematically underestimated out-of-frame TCR alpha sharing in monozygotic twins but agreed with sharing between unrelated individuals. Because the same donors could not be followed over many years, the conclusions relied on cross-sectional statistical analysis. Fewer insertions were carried by abundant cord blood beta clonotypes; a weaker similar trend was observed in young adult naive repertoires, while no such trend was observed in memory repertoires.

Trimmed from V: 5 bases; trimmed from J: 0 bases; junction bases lacking a gene match: 7. The germline V gene (reference sequence) supplies CDR1 SEHNR and CDR2 FQNEAQ. The CDR3 contains 16 residues, cysteine and phenylalanine counted. Left in the record is the CDR3 DNA by itself, 48 bases read in frame from the first base. Notes on this clonotype: The specificity of this receptor is unknown. No base quality information exists; no much larger clone differs at one position.

Library creation used 5' RACE. Instrument used: Illumina HiSeq 2000. A universal primer binding site was introduced by template switching, and a unique molecular identifier was present in the final cDNA, enabling accurate counting of TCR cDNA molecules. First-strand cDNA for TCR alpha and beta chains was synthesized from specific primers in the conserved constant-segment region. To control for contamination, every cDNA library carried two barcodes: a SMART-Mk sample barcode plus Illumina barcodes. Two successive PCR steps introduced TruSeq adapter sequences along with Illumina sample barcodes. Sequencing of the TCR alpha and beta cDNA libraries was done on the Illumina HiSeq platform using custom primers. Per the source publication's procedure: Raw reads were processed with MiGEC to extract unique molecular identifiers, and MiXCR was used to determine CDR3 positions. Recombination models were inferred per individual with the repgenHMM and IGoR tools using an EM algorithm. Shared clonotype analysis was performed with the tcR package in R, normalizing sharing by the product of cloneset sizes. Out-of-frame nonproductive sequences were analyzed to study raw recombination free of thymic and clonal selection effects. TCRdb itself trimmed the public reads at Q25 with fastp, ran MiXCR and retained productive beta chains. Identical CDR3 protein sequences are pooled into one entry, listed with their most common genes and DNA. The V and J calls come from TCRdb's annotation, not from the publication. The sample contains 700,000 or so distinct CDR3 sequences, 21% of them found a single time. 4.3% of the sample belongs to the ten largest clones.

All donors were healthy Caucasians. The twin cohort consisted of three pairs of female monozygotic twins, all aged 18 to 29 years. The RNA used for TCR libraries was isolated from peripheral blood mononuclear cells. This same sample was also taken into another study, of T cells expressing NK-cell markers. As described in the second report: In sorted CD3+CD56+NKG2C+, CD3+CD56+NKG2C- and CD3+CD56-NKG2C+ T-cell subsets from several donors, TCR beta-chain repertoires were profiled. Seven of the eight sequenced donors were HCMV-seropositive and one was HCMV-seronegative. To restrict sorting to alphabetaTCR-expressing T cells, an anti-gammadeltaTCR antibody was added in several experiments. In over 5 donors, the dominant CD3+CD56+NKG2C+ clonotypes were among the top 10 CD8+ clonotypes and accounted for about 1.0-7.5% of CD8+ T cells. Those dominant clonotypes were again the most abundant among CD3+CD56-NKG2C+ cells in a few donors, at about 28.3-60.1%. It remained unclear whether the expanded NKG2C-expressing T cell clones were specific for HCMV antigens. Randomly selected healthy volunteers, three men and five women, were used as the eight sequenced donors. HCMV serostatus was determined by detecting HCMV-specific IgG in serum with a commercial ELISA kit. For over 5 donors, bulk peripheral blood T-cell repertoires were also sequenced from unsorted PBMC. MIGEC was used to demultiplex reads and group reads by UMI, and MiTCR was used to assemble and quantify clonotypes. To remove erroneous sequences, TCR cDNA sequences were retained only when supported by two or more reads. The tcR package was used for downstream repertoire analysis, and clonotypes were matched between fractions using CDR3 nucleotide sequence together with V segment. VDJmatch was used to annotate antigen specificity against VDJdb, with one amino acid substitution in CDR3 permitted.

The rearranged chain carries TRBV7-9 and TRBJ2-4; TRBD1 matches 7 bases in the middle. The sample comprised PBMCs. The sequence came from a woman between 18 and 29 years old in good health. The DNA reads as follows: TGTGCCAGCAGCACTCAGGGGGATCTAGCCAAAAACATTCAGTACTTC. It encodes CASSTQGDLAKNIQYF.